This T cell receptor beta chain was sequenced during a study of blood T cell repertoires in COVID-19. For the study at large: Sites in the United States, Italy and Spain provided acute and convalescent COVID-19 samples. PBMCs, B-cell-depleted T cells, or T cells provided the cDNA or gDNA that made up the material.

Authors' processing steps: Using reference gene primer amplification, nucleated cell counts were estimated. TCRdb keeps only in-frame clones here, not all; method: immunoSEQ multiplex PCR. V and J calls and clone size come straight from that table; D and trimming were deduced from the DNA. The sample has roughly 20,000 clones; approximately 90% are singletons. V was cut by 0 bases and J by 7 bases, with 11 bases left in between. The V gene's germline CDR1 is SGHTS and CDR2 YDEGEE. The CDR3 runs to 14 residues. Sequencing was done on a sample of peripheral blood. This sequence was found in a human donor in a cohort sampled during active COVID-19. The chain recombines TRBV5-8 with TRBJ2-4; D may be TRBD2 (5 bases). CDR3 coding DNA: TGTGCCAGCAGCTTGGATGAGGGCAGGAACATTCAGTACTTC. Amino acids: CASSLDEGRNIQYF.